This TCR beta chain was identified in a study of blood T cell repertoires in COVID-19. This clone was found a few times. Self-reported history from a screening survey and questionnaire set each donor's cohort. In the source study's methods: Using reference gene primer amplification, nucleated cell counts were estimated. Measured with immunoSEQ multiplex PCR; TCRdb has only the in-frame clones, and not every one. The D gene and trimming were derived from the DNA, and the V and J assignments and clone size from that table. The sample gives approximately 270,000 clones, roughly 90% of which show up once; 2.5% to 3% is in the top ten. Germline CDR1 reads GTSNPN; CDR2 reads SVGIG (reference sequence). This CDR3 is built from 11 residues. V was shortened by 4 bases and J by 7 bases, with 11 bases between the two germline ends.

The sequence was collected from a man in his forties or fifties who had been exposed to COVID-19. The chain recombines TRBV30 with TRBJ2-7, with D perhaps matching TRBD1 (6 bases). The sample consisted of PBMCs or T cells enriched from blood (not recorded which). CDR3: CAWTNRGEQYF. The DNA of the CDR3 is TGTGCCTGGACCAATAGGGGGGAGCAGTACTTC.